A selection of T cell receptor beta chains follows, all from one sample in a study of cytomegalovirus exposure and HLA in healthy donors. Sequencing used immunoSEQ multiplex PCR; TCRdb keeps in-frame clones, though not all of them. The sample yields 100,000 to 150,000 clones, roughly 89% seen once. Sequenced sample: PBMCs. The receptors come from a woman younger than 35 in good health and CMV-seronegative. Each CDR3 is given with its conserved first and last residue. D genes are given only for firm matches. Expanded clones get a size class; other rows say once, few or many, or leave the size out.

CDR3nt: TGCGCCAGCAAGGGGGAAACGGAGCAGTACTTC; CDR3aa: CASKGETEQYF; v_gene: TRBV10-1; j_gene: TRBJ2-7; d_gene: -; abundance: -
CDR3nt: TGTGCCAGCCCCATGGACCGGGACAGTTTAACCGAGCAGTACTTC; CDR3aa: CASPMDRDSLTEQYF; v_gene: TRBV21-1; j_gene: TRBJ2-7; d_gene: -; abundance: -
CDR3nt: TGTGCCAGCGGTCCTACCCGGGACAGAAGCTCCTACGAGCAGTACTTC; CDR3aa: CASGPTRDRSSYEQYF; v_gene: TRBV27; j_gene: TRBJ2-7; d_gene: TRBD1; abundance: -
CDR3nt: TGTGCCAGCAGCCCGGACAGATACAATGAGCAGTTCTTC; CDR3aa: CASSPDRYNEQFF; v_gene: TRBV7-2; j_gene: TRBJ2-1; d_gene: -; abundance: once
CDR3nt: TGTGCCAGCAGTGACGGGACAGGGGGCGATACGCAGTATTTT; CDR3aa: CASSDGTGGDTQYF; v_gene: TRBV6-4; j_gene: TRBJ2-3; d_gene: TRBD1; abundance: -
CDR3nt: TGCGCCAGCAGCTTGGGAACTAGCGGGACCACTTCTAGCTCCTACAATGAGCAGTTCTTC; CDR3aa: CASSLGTSGTTSSSYNEQFF; v_gene: TRBV5-1; j_gene: TRBJ2-1; d_gene: TRBD2; abundance: -
CDR3nt: TGTGCCAGCAGTTTCCTAAGGGACAGGGGACTTAATGGCTACACCTTC; CDR3aa: CASSFLRDRGLNGYTF; v_gene: TRBV5-6; j_gene: TRBJ1-2; d_gene: TRBD1; abundance: -
CDR3nt: TGTGCCAGTAGTACAACTGGGGGCGGGAATCAGCCCCAGCATTTT; CDR3aa: CASSTTGGGNQPQHF; v_gene: TRBV19; j_gene: TRBJ1-5; d_gene: -; abundance: -
CDR3nt: TGCGCCAGCAGTGAGGGAGTGGGCACAGATACGCAGTATTTT; CDR3aa: CASSEGVGTDTQYF; v_gene: TRBV5-1; j_gene: TRBJ2-3; d_gene: -; abundance: -
CDR3nt: TGCGCCAGCAGCTTGCCCACAGGGGTTAACACTGAAGCTTTCTTT; CDR3aa: CASSLPTGVNTEAFF; v_gene: TRBV5-1; j_gene: TRBJ1-1; d_gene: TRBD1; abundance: -
CDR3nt: TGTGCCAGCAGTTACTCGGCTTCACGCTACAATGAGCAGTTCTTC; CDR3aa: CASSYSASRYNEQFF; v_gene: TRBV6-5; j_gene: TRBJ2-1; d_gene: -; abundance: -
CDR3nt: TGTGCCAGCAGCTTTAGATTACTCCGGGACAGGGGGCAGTACGAGCAGTACTTC; CDR3aa: CASSFRLLRDRGQYEQYF; v_gene: TRBV7-9; j_gene: TRBJ2-7; d_gene: TRBD1; abundance: -
CDR3nt: TGTGCCAGCAGCTTAGTATGGCGGGAGGACGAGCAGTACTTC; CDR3aa: CASSLVWREDEQYF; v_gene: TRBV11-3; j_gene: TRBJ2-7; d_gene: TRBD2; abundance: -
CDR3nt: TGTGCCAGCAGCTTAGGTCGGTACAGCTCCTACGAGCAGTACTTC; CDR3aa: CASSLGRYSSYEQYF; v_gene: TRBV7-2; j_gene: TRBJ2-7; d_gene: -; abundance: -
CDR3nt: TGCAGCGTTGAAGATCGGGCGGGAGGAAACGGTGAGCAGTTCTTC; CDR3aa: CSVEDRAGGNGEQFF; v_gene: TRBV29-1; j_gene: TRBJ2-1; d_gene: TRBD2; abundance: few
CDR3nt: TGTGCCAGCAGCCAGGTATATGAGCAGTTCTTC; CDR3aa: CASSQVYEQFF; v_gene: TRBV7-9; j_gene: TRBJ2-1; d_gene: -; abundance: -
CDR3nt: TGTGCCAGCAGCCAAGATAGGAGCAGGTGGGACTTGGGTTTCTTT; CDR3aa: CASSQDRSRWDLGFF; v_gene: TRBV14; j_gene: TRBJ1-1; d_gene: -; abundance: -
CDR3nt: TGCGCCAGCAGCCACCTTGGACAGGGTCGCTACGAGCAGTACTTC; CDR3aa: CASSHLGQGRYEQYF; v_gene: TRBV4-1; j_gene: TRBJ2-7; d_gene: TRBD1; abundance: -
CDR3nt: TGTGCCAGCTCACCGGACAGGATCACAGATACGCAGTATTTT; CDR3aa: CASSPDRITDTQYF; v_gene: TRBV18; j_gene: TRBJ2-3; d_gene: TRBD1; abundance: once
CDR3nt: TGTGCCAGCAGCTCTAGTATCGGGGAGCTGTTTTTT; CDR3aa: CASSSSIGELFF; v_gene: TRBV7-3; j_gene: TRBJ2-2; d_gene: -; abundance: -
CDR3nt: TGTGCCAGCAGTACGACCCGGACAGTCCTCTACGAGCAGTACTTC; CDR3aa: CASSTTRTVLYEQYF; v_gene: TRBV27; j_gene: TRBJ2-7; d_gene: -; abundance: -
CDR3nt: TGTGCCATCTCCAAGGGGGGGCGAGGCACCGGGGAGCTGTTTTTT; CDR3aa: CAISKGGRGTGELFF; v_gene: TRBV19; j_gene: TRBJ2-2; d_gene: -; abundance: few
CDR3nt: TGTGCTAGTGGTCAAGCACGGACTAGCGGGGACTCCTACAATGAGCAGTTCTTC; CDR3aa: CASGQARTSGDSYNEQFF; v_gene: TRBV12-5; j_gene: TRBJ2-1; d_gene: TRBD2; abundance: -
CDR3nt: TGTGCCAGCAGCCAAGGACTAGCGGGGGGCTACGAGCAGTACTTC; CDR3aa: CASSQGLAGGYEQYF; v_gene: TRBV4-2; j_gene: TRBJ2-7; d_gene: TRBD2; abundance: few
CDR3nt: TGTGCCACCCGTGAGTCTGGAAACACCATATATTTT; CDR3aa: CATRESGNTIYF; v_gene: TRBV7-9; j_gene: TRBJ1-3; d_gene: -; abundance: -
CDR3nt: TGCGCCAGCAGCTTGGACGGGATTAACTATGGCTACACCTTC; CDR3aa: CASSLDGINYGYTF; v_gene: TRBV5-1; j_gene: TRBJ1-2; d_gene: -; abundance: -
CDR3nt: TGTGCCAGCGGATTGACAGTCACGAACACCGGGGAGCTGTTTTTT; CDR3aa: CASGLTVTNTGELFF; v_gene: TRBV28; j_gene: TRBJ2-2; d_gene: -; abundance: -
CDR3nt: TGTGCCAGCAGCCGACAGGGGGGCGGGATTGCTTCCTACGAGCAGTACTTC; CDR3aa: CASSRQGGGIASYEQYF; v_gene: TRBV7-2; j_gene: TRBJ2-7; d_gene: TRBD1; abundance: few
CDR3nt: TGCGCCAGCAGTGATCTTAGTACCGGGACTAGCGGGAGTGTAGGTGATGAGCAGTTCTTC; CDR3aa: CASSDLSTGTSGSVGDEQFF; v_gene: TRBV10-1; j_gene: TRBJ2-1; d_gene: TRBD2; abundance: -
CDR3nt: TGTGCAAGTCGCTTAGCGAGGTGGGTCGCCCCCCGCCAGCCCCAGCATTTT; CDR3aa: CASRLARWVAPRQPQHF; v_gene: TRBV12-2; j_gene: TRBJ1-5; d_gene: -; abundance: once
CDR3nt: TGTGCCAGCAGTGACTCGACAACCGGGGAGCTGTTTTTT; CDR3aa: CASSDSTTGELFF; v_gene: TRBV6-4; j_gene: TRBJ2-2; d_gene: -; abundance: few